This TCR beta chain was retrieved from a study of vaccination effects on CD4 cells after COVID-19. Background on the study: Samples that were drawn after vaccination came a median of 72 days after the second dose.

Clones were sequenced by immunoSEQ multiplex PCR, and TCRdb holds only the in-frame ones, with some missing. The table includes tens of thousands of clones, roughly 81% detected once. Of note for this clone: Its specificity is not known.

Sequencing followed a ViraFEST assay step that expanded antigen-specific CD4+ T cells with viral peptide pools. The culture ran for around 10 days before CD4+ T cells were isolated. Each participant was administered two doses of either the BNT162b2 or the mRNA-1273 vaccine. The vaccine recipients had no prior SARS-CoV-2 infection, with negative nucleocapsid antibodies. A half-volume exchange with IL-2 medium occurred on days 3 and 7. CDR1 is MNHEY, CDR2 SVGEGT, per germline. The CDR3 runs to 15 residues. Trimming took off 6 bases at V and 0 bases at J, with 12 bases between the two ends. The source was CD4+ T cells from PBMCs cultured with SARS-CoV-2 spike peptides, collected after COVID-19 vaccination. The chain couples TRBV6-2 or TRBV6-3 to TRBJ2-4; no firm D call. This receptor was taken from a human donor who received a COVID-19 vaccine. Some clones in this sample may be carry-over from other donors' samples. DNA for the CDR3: TGTGCCAGCAGCGCCCGAGGAGAAGCCAAAAACATTCAGTACTTC. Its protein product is CASSARGEAKNIQYF.